These 8 T cell receptor beta chains originate from one sample sequenced in a study of blood T cell repertoires in COVID-19. Sequencing used immunoSEQ multiplex PCR; TCRdb keeps in-frame clones, though not all of them. The table lists about 150,000 clones, around nine tenths of them singletons. The source material was peripheral blood. The receptors derive from a woman in her 70s with acute or convalescent COVID-19.

This sequence joins TRBV15 and TRBJ2-2, with a weak D call TRBD1 (6 bases). The germline V gene encodes CDR1 LNHNV and CDR2 YYDKDF (reference sequence). The CDR3 covers 15 residues. V lost 3 bases and J 0 bases, leaving 8 bases between the germline ends. This CDR3 is CATSRDRANTGELFF. CDR3 coding DNA: TGTGCCACCAGCAGGGACAGAGCGAACACCGGGGAGCTGTTTTTT. Full variable domain (missing parts from reference TRBV15 and TRBJ2-2): DAMVIQNPRYQVTQFGKPVTLSCSQTLNHNVMYWYQQKSSQAPKLLFHYYDKDFNNEADTPDNFQSRRPNTSFCFLDIRSPGLGDTAMYLCATSRDRANTGELFFGEGSRLTVL.

This chain links TRBV19 with TRBJ2-2, with TRBD1 matching over 7 bases. The CDR3 extends over 14 amino acids. J lost 1 base, V lost 6 bases, and 2 bases had no gene match. CDR1 is LNHDA and CDR2 is SQIVND in the germline V gene (reference sequence). The CDR3 loop reads CASRGQKNTGELFF. The CDR3 nucleotides are TGTGCCAGTAGGGGACAGAAGAACACCGGGGAGCTGTTTTTT. Variable domain in full (rest from reference TRBV19 and TRBJ2-2): DGGITQSPKYLFRKEGQNVTLSCEQNLNHDAMYWYRQDPGQGLRLIYYSQIVNDFQKGDIAEGYSVSREKKESFPLTVTSAQKNPTAFYLCASRGQKNTGELFFGEGSRLTVL.

The V and J genes are TRBV15 and TRBJ2-1; 15 nucleotides line up with TRBD2. This CDR3 comprises 16 residues. Germline CDR1 is LNHNV and CDR2 is YYDKDF (reference sequence). V lost 5 bases and J lost 4; bases outside the gene matches: 3. Here the CDR3 DNA reads TGTGCCACCAGCCGGGGGACTAGCGGGGGGTACAATGAGCAGTTCTTC. It specifies CATSRGTSGGYNEQFF.

The chain is built from TRBV6-5 and TRBJ1-6; 8 bases agree with TRBD1. This CDR3 comprises 15 residues. V shed 7 bases and J 7 bases; nucleotides not matched to a gene: 9. Germline V gene sequence: CDR1 MNHEY, CDR2 SVGAGI. The CDR3 DNA sequence: TGTGCCAGCACTTATCAGGGGGCCGGCAATTCACCCCTCCACTTT. This codes for CASTYQGAGNSPLHF.

This clone was observed once. The gene calls are TRBV10-3 and TRBJ1-2; TRBD1 agrees at 7 bases. With V trimmed by 6 bases and J by 2 bases, 9 bases remained unmatched. Germline CDR1 is ENHRY and CDR2 is SYGVKD. CDR3 length: 15 amino acids. The CDR3 region has the DNA TGTGCCATCAGCCGACAGGGCACGAACAACTATGGCTACACCTTC. The encoded protein is CAISRQGTNNYGYTF.

The V call is TRBV7-2, the J call TRBJ1-1; TRBD1 aligns across 7 bases. Germline loops: CDR1 SGHTA, CDR2 FQGNSA. The CDR3 sequence is 14 residues long. The V gene end was trimmed by 5 bases and the J gene end by 10 bases; junction bases not matched to a gene: 13. The CDR3 protein is CASSENPSTGRAFF. The CDR3 DNA sequence: TGTGCCAGCAGCGAAAACCCCTCGACAGGGCGAGCTTTCTTT.

The chain has TRBV18 and TRBJ2-1, with no clear D. V lost 2 bases and J lost 5, with 7 bases in between. This CDR3 has 13 residues. CDR1 is KGHSH and CDR2 is LQKENI in the germline V gene. The CDR3, as DNA: TGTGCCAGCTCACCATCAAGAGACAATGAGCAGTTCTTC. It codes for CASSPSRDNEQFF.

V and J are TRBV4-2 and TRBJ2-2, with 7 positions matching TRBD1. CDR1 is LGHNA, CDR2 YNFKEQ, per germline. CDR3 size: 16 residues. V dropped 0 bases and J dropped 5; count of bases not matched to a gene: 6. The CDR3 sequence: CASSQDGDSWTGELFF. DNA for the CDR3: TGTGCCAGCAGCCAAGATGGGGACAGTTGGACCGGGGAGCTGTTTTTT.